This TCR beta chain was sequenced during a study of T cells in Graves' hyperthyroidism and ophthalmopathy. Many counts were recorded for this clonotype. The final CDR3 position lacks the conserved phenylalanine or tryptophan, pointing to a likely read error. Using RNA transcripts as the source, TCR beta CDR3 regions were amplified. Primed by the HTBI set, a first-round RT-PCR was run on the TCR CDR3. TCRdb reprocessed the multiplex PCR reads via MiXCR and lists one record per CDR3 protein. The sample has almost 350,000 distinct CDR3 sequences, about a sixth seen once. This TCR came from a woman aged 40 to 49 with Graves' ophthalmopathy. Sequenced: blood.

The DNA of the CDR3 is TGCGCCAGCAGTGAGGGCGGGACCTCCTACGAGCAGTACTCC. Residues: CASSEGGTSYEQYS. The rearrangement joins TRBV10-1 to TRBJ2-7, with D tentatively TRBD2 (6 bases). Trimming took off 2 bases at V and 0 bases at J, with 8 bases between the two ends. Germline CDR1 is WNHNN and CDR2 is SYGVQD (reference sequence). The CDR3 length is 14 residues.